This entry lists 5 T cell receptor beta chains sequenced from one sample in a study of CD8 T cells in Susac syndrome. With random hexamers, reverse transcription was performed on about 0.45 to 1 ug of RNA. Via MiXCR, TCRdb re-called the immunoSEQ multiplex PCR reads, giving one row per CDR3 protein. The data show hundreds of thousands of distinct CDR3 sequences, 95% seen once. The sample taken for sequencing was CD4+ T cells from PBMCs. The origin of the receptors is a human donor with multiple sclerosis.

V gene TRBV29-1 combines with J gene TRBJ2-2, with TRBD1 as a possible D gene (6 bases). CDR3 size: 13 residues. CDR1 is SQVTM and CDR2 is ANQGSEA in the germline V gene. Trimming left V 6 bases short and J 3 bases short, with 11 bases between. CDR3 in DNA: TGCAGCGTCATGGACAGCTACACCGGGGAGCTGTTTTTT. It specifies CSVMDSYTGELFF.

The genes are TRBV30 and TRBJ2-7, with 11 bases fitting TRBD1. Germline-derived CDR1 and CDR2 are GTSNPN and SVGIG (reference sequence). CDR3 length equals 14 residues. Unmatched junction bases numbered 0, after V lost 0 bases and J lost 2 bases. The CDR3 spells CAWSVGQGAYEQYF. CDR3 nucleotide sequence: TGTGCCTGGAGTGTGGGACAGGGGGCCTACGAGCAGTACTTC.

In this sample, this clonotype turned up once. The chain combines TRBV7-6 with TRBJ2-7; 7 nucleotides agree with TRBD2. Trimming took 1 base from V and 0 from J; bases not matched to a gene: 3. CDR1 SGHVS and CDR2 FNYEAQ come from the germline V gene. The CDR3 is 15 residues long. The DNA of the CDR3 is TGTGCCAGCAGCTTAGGCGGGAGCCCCTCCTACGAGCAGTACTTC. This gives the protein CASSLGGSPSYEQYF.

The chain couples TRBV18 to TRBJ2-1; 7 bases line up with TRBD1. V was clipped by 4 bases and J by 5 bases; unmatched bases: 5. The germline V gene encodes CDR1 KGHSH and CDR2 LQKENI. The length of the CDR3 is 14 residues. The chain's CDR3 is CASSLRDRNNEQFF. In DNA form, the CDR3 reads TGTGCCAGCTCACTAAGGGACAGAAACAATGAGCAGTTCTTC.

V is TRBV14 and J is TRBJ1-2; no definite D call. V lost 1 base, J lost 4 bases, and 10 bases lay in between. Germline assignment: CDR1 SGHDN and CDR2 FVKESK. The length of the CDR3 is 14 residues. CDR3 in DNA: TGTGCCAGCAGCCAAGTTGGAGGGCTCTATGGCTACACCTTC. Translating it yields CASSQVGGLYGYTF.